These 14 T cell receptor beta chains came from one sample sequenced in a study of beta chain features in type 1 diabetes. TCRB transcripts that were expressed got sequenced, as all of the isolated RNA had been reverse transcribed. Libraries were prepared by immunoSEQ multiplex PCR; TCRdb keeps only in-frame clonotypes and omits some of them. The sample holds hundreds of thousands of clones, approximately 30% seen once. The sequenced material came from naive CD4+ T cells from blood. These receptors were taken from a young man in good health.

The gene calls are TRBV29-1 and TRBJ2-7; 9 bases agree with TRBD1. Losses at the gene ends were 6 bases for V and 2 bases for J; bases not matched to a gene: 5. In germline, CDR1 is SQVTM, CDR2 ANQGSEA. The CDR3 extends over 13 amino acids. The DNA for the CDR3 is TGCAGCGTCGGGACAGGGCAAACCTACGAGCAGTACTTC. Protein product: CSVGTGQTYEQYF.

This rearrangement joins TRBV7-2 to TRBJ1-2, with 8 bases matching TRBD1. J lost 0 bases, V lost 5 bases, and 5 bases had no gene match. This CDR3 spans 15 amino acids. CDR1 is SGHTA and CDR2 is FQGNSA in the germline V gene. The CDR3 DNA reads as TGTGCCAGCAGCCTGGGACAGGTTCCTAACTATGGCTACACCTTC. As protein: CASSLGQVPNYGYTF.

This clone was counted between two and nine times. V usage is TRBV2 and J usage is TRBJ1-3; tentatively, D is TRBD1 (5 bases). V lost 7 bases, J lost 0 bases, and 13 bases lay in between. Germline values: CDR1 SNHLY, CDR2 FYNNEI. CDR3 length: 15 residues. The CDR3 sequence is CASMRDPSSGNTIYF. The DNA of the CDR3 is TGTGCCAGCATGAGGGACCCGAGCTCTGGAAACACCATATATTTT.

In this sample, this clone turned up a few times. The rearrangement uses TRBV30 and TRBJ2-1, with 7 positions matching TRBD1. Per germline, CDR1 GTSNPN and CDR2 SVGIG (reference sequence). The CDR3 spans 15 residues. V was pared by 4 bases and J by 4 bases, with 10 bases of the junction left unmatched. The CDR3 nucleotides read TGTGCCTGGACCCGAAGGGGACAGTTTTACAATGAGCAGTTCTTC. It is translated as CAWTRRGQFYNEQFF.

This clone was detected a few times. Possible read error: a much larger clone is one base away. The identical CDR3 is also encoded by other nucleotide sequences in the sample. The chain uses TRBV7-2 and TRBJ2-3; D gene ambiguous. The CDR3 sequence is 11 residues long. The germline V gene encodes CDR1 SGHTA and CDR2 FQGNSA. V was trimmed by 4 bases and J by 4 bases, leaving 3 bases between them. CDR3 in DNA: TGTGCCAGCAGCTCCTCAGATACGCAGTATTTT. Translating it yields CASSSSDTQYF.

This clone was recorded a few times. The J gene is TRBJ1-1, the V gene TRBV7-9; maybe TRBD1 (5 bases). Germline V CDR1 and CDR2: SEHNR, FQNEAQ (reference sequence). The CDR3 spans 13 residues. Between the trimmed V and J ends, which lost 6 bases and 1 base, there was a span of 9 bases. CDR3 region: CASRGGENTEAFF. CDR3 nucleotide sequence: TGTGCCAGCAGGGGAGGGGAGAACACTGAAGCTTTCTTT.

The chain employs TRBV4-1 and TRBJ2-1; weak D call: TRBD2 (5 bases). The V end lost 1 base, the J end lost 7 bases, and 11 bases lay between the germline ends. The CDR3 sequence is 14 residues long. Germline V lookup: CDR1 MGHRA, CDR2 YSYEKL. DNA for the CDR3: TGCGCCAGCAGCCAAGTAGGTCGAGGGAATGAGCAGTTCTTC. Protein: CASSQVGRGNEQFF.

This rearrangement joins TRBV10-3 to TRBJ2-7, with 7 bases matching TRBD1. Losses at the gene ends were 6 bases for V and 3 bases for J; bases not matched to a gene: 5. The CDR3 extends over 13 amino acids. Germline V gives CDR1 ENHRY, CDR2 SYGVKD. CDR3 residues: CAISPDRDYEQYF. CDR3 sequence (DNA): TGTGCCATCAGCCCAGACAGGGACTACGAGCAGTACTTC.

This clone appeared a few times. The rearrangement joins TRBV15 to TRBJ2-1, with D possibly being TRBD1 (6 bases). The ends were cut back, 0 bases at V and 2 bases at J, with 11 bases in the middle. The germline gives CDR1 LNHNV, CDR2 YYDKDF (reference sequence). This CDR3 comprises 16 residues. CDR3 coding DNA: TGTGCCACCAGCAGAGAACAGGGCATCACCTACAATGAGCAGTTCTTC. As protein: CATSREQGITYNEQFF.

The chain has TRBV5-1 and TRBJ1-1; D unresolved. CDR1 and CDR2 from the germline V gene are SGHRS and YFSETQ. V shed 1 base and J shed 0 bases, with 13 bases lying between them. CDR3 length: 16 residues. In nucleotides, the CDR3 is TGCGCCAGCAGCTTGTTGGGCGGCGACATGAACACTGAAGCTTTCTTT. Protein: CASSLLGGDMNTEAFF.

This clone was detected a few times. The CDR3 spells CATAKGNEKLFF. CDR3 bases: TGTGCCACCGCGAAGGGCAATGAAAAACTGTTTTTT. The chain couples TRBV15 to TRBJ1-4, with D hard to call. The germline gives CDR1 LNHNV, CDR2 YYDKDF (reference sequence). This CDR3 spans 12 amino acids. V dropped 8 bases and J dropped 5 bases, with 9 bases sitting between them.

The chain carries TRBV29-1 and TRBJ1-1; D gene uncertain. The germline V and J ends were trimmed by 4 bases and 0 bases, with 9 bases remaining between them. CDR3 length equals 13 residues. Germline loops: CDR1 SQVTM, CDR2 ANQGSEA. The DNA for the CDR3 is TGCAGCGTTGCGAAGACGGTGAACACTGAAGCTTTCTTT. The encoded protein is CSVAKTVNTEAFF.

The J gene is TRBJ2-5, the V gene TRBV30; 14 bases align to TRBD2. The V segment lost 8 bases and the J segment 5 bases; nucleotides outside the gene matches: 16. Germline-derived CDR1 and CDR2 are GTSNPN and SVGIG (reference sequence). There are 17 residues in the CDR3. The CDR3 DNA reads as TGTGCCGGGACCCCCGGGACTAGCGGGAGTGGGGGGGAGACCCAGTACTTC. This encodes CAGTPGTSGSGGETQYF.

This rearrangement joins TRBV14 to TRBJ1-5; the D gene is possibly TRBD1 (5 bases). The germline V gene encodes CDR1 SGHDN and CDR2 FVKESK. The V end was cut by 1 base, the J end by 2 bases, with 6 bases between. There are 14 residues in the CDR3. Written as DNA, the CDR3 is TGTGCCAGCAGCCAAGGAGGGGGCAATCAGCCCCAGCATTTT. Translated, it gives CASSQGGGNQPQHF. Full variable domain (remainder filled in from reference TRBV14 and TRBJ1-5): EAGVTQFPSHSVIEKGQTVTLRCDPISGHDNLYWYRRVMGKEIKFLLHFVKESKQDESGMPNNRFLAERTGGTYSTLKVQPAELEDSGVYFCASSQGGGNQPQHFGDGTRLSIL.